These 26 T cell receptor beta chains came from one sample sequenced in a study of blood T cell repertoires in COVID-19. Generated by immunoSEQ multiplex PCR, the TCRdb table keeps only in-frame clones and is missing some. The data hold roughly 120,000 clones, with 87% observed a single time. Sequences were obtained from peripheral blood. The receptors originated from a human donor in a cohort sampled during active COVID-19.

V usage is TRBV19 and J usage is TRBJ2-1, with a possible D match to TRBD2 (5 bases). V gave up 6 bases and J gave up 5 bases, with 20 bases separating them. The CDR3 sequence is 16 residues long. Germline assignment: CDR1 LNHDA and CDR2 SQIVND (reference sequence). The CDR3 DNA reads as TGTGCCAGTAGCCAAACTAGAGACCAAATCCACAATGAGCAGTTCTTC. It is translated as CASSQTRDQIHNEQFF.

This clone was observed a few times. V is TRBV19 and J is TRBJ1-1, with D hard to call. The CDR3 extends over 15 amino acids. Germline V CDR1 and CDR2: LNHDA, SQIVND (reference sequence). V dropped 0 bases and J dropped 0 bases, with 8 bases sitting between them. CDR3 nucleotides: TGTGCCAGTAGTATAGACACGGTGATGAACACTGAAGCTTTCTTT. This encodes CASSIDTVMNTEAFF.

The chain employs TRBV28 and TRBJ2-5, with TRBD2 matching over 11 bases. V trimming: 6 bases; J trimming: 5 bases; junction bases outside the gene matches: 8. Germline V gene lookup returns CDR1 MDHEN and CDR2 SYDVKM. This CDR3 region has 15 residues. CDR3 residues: CASRRILAGVETQYF. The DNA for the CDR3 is TGTGCCAGCAGACGCATACTAGCGGGAGTGGAGACCCAGTACTTC.

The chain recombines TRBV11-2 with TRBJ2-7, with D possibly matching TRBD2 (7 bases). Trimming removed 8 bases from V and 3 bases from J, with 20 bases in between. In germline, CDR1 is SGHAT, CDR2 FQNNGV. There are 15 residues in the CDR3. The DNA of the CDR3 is TGTGCCAGCCGAATGTGGGGGGGCCGTAACTACGAGCAGTACTTC. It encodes CASRMWGGRNYEQYF.

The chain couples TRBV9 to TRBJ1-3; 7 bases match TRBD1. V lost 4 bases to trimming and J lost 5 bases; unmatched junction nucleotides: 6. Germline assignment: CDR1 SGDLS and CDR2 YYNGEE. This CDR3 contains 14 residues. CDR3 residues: CASSTGVGRNTIYF. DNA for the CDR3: TGTGCCAGCAGCACAGGGGTTGGCAGAAACACCATATATTTT. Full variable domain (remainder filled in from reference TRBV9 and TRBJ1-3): DSGVTQTPKHLITATGQRVTLRCSPRSGDLSVYWYQQSLDQGLQFLIQYYNGEERAKGNILERFSAQQFPDLHSELNLSSLELGDSALYFCASSTGVGRNTIYFGEGSWLTVV.

This chain's CDR3 is CASSFPDSGANVLTF. The DNA for the CDR3 is TGTGCCAGCAGCTTTCCGGACTCGGGGGCCAACGTCCTGACTTTC. V usage is TRBV7-9 and J usage is TRBJ2-6, with a possible D match to TRBD2 (5 bases). V shed 3 bases and J shed 4 bases, with 10 bases lying between them. Per germline, CDR1 SEHNR and CDR2 FQNEAQ (reference sequence). The CDR3 totals 15 residues. Full variable domain (remainder filled in from reference TRBV7-9 and TRBJ2-6): DTGVSQNPRHKITKRGQNVTFRCDPISEHNRLYWYRQTLGQGPEFLTYFQNEAQLEKSRLLSDRFSAERPKGSFSTLEIQRTEQGDSAMYLCASSFPDSGANVLTFGAGSRLTVL.

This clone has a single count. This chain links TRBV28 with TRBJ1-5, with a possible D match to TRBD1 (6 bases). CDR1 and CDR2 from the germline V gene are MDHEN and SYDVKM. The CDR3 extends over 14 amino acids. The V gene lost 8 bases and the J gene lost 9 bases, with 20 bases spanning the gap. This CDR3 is CASHKTGLFRPQHF. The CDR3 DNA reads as TGTGCCAGCCACAAGACAGGTCTCTTCAGGCCCCAGCATTTT.

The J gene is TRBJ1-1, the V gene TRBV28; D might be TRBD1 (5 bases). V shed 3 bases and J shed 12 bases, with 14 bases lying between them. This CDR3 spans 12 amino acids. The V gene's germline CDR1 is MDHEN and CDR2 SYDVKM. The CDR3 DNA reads TGTGCCAGCAGTTTCGGCCAGGGATTAACTTTCTTT. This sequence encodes CASSFGQGLTFF. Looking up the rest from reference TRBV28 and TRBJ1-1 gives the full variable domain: DVKVTQSSRYLVKRTGEKVFLECVQDMDHENMFWYRQDPGLGLRLIYFSYDVKMKEKGDIPEGYSVSREKKERFSLILESASTNQTSMYLCASSFGQGLTFFGQGTRLTVV.

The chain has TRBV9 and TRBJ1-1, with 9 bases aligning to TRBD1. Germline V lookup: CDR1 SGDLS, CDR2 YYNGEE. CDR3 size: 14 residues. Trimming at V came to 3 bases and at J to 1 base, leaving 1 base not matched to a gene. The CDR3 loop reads CASSAGQGNTEAFF. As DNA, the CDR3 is TGTGCCAGCAGCGCGGGACAGGGGAACACTGAAGCTTTCTTT. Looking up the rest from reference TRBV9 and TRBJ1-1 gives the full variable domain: DSGVTQTPKHLITATGQRVTLRCSPRSGDLSVYWYQQSLDQGLQFLIQYYNGEERAKGNILERFSAQQFPDLHSELNLSSLELGDSALYFCASSAGQGNTEAFFGQGTRLTVV.

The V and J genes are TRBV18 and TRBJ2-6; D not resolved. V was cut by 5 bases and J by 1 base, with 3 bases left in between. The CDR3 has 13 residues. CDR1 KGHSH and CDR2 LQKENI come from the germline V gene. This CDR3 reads CASSSSGANVLTF. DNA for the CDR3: TGTGCCAGCTCATCGTCTGGGGCCAACGTCCTGACTTTC.

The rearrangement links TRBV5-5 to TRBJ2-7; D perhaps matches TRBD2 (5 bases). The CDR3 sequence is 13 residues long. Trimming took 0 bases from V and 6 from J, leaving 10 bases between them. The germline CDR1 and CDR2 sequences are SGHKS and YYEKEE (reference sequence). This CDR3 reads CASSLERGLEQYF. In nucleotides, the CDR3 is TGTGCCAGCAGCTTGGAGAGAGGGCTCGAGCAGTACTTC. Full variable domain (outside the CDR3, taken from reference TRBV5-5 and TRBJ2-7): DAGVTQSPTHLIKTRGQQVTLRCSPISGHKSVSWYQQVLGQGPQFIFQYYEKEERGRGNFPDRFSARQFPNYSSELNVNALLLGDSALYLCASSLERGLEQYFGPGTRLTVT.

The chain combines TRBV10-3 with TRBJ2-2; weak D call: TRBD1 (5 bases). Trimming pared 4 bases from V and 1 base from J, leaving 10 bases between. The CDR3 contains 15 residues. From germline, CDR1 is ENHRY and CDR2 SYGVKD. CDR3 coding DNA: TGTGCCATCAGTGTTCCCAGGGAGAACACCGGGGAGCTGTTTTTT. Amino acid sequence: CAISVPRENTGELFF.

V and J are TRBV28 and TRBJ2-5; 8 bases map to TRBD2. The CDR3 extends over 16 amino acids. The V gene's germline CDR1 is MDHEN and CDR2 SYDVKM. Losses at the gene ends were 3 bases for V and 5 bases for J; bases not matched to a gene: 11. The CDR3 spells CASSLGAGASGETQYF. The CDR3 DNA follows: TGTGCCAGCAGTTTGGGAGCGGGAGCCTCCGGTGAGACCCAGTACTTC.

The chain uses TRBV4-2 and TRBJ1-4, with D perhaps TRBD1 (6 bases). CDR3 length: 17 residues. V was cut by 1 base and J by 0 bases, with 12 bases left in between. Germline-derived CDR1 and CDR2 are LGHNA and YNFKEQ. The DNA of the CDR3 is TGTGCCAGCAGCCAAGGGTGGGGGCAAACAACTAATGAAAAACTGTTTTTT. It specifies CASSQGWGQTTNEKLFF.

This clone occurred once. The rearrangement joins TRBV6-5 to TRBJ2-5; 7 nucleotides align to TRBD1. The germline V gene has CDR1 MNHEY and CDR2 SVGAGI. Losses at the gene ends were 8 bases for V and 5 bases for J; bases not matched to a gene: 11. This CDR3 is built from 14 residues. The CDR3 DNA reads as TGTGCCAGCCAACAGACAGGGCCTCACGAGACCCAGTACTTC. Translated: CASQQTGPHETQYF.

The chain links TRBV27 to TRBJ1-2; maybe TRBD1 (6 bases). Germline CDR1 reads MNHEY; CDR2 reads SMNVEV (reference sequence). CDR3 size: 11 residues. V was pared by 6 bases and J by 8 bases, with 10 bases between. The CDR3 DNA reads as TGTGCCAGCAGGAACAGGGCGGGCTACACCTTC. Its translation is CASRNRAGYTF.

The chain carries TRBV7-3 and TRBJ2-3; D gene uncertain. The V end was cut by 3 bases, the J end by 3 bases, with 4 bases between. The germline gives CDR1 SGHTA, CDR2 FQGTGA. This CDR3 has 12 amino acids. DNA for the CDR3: TGTGCCAGCAGCTTTCTGACAGATACGCAGTATTTT. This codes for CASSFLTDTQYF.

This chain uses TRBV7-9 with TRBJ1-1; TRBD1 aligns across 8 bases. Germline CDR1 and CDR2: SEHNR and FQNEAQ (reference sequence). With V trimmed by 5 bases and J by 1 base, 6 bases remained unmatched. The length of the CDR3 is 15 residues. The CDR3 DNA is TGTGCCAGCAGCACCCGGACAGGGACGAACACTGAAGCTTTCTTT. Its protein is CASSTRTGTNTEAFF.

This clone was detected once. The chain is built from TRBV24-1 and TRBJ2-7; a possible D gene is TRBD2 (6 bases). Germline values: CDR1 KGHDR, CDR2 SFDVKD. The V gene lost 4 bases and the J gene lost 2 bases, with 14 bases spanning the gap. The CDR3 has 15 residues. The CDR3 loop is CATSEGGALTYEQYF. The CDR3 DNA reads TGTGCCACCAGTGAAGGAGGGGCGTTGACCTACGAGCAGTACTTC.

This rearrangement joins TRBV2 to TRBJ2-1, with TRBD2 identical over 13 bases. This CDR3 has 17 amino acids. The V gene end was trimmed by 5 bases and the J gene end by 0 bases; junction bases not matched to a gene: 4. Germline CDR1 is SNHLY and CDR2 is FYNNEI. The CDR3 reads CASSRTSGGSSYNEQFF. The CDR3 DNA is TGTGCCAGCAGTAGGACTAGCGGGGGAAGCTCCTACAATGAGCAGTTCTTC.

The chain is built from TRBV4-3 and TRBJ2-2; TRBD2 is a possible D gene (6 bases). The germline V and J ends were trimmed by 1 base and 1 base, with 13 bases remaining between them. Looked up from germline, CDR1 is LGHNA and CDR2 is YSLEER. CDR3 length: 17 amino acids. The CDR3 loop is CASSQAAAGWNTGELFF. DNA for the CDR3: TGCGCCAGCAGCCAAGCCGCCGCGGGGTGGAACACCGGGGAGCTGTTTTTT.

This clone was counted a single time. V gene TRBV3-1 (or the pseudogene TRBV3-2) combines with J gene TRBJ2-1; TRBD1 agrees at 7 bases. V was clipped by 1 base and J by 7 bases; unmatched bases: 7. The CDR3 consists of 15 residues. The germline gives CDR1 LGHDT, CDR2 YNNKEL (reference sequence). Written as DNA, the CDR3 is TGTGCCAGCAGCCAAGTTGCCAGGGGGTCGAATGAGCAGTTCTTC. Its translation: CASSQVARGSNEQFF.

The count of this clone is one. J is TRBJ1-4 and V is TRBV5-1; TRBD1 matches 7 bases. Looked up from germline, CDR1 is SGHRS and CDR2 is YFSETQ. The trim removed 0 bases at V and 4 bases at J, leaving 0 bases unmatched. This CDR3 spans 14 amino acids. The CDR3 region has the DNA TGCGCCAGCAGCTTGGACAGGGGTAATGAAAAACTGTTTTTT. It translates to CASSLDRGNEKLFF.

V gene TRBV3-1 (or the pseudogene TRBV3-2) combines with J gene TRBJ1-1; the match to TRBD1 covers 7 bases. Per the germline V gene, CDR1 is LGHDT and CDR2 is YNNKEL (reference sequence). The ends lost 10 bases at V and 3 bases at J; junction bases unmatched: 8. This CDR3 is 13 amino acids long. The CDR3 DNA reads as TGTGCCATTTCCCTCAGGGGGGACACTGAAGCTTTCTTT. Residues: CAISLRGDTEAFF.

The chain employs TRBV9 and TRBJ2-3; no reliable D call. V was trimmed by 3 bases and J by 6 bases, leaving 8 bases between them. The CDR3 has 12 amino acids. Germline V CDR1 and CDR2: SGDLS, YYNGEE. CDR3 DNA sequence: TGTGCCAGCAGCGGCCCCGGGGATACGCAGTATTTT. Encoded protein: CASSGPGDTQYF.

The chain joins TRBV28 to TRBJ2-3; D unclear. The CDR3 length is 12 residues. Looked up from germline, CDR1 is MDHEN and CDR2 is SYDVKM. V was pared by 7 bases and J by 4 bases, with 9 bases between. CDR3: CASKAFPDTQYF. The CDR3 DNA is TGTGCCAGCAAAGCTTTCCCAGATACGCAGTATTTT. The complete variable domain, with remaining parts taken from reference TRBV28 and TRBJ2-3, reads DVKVTQSSRYLVKRTGEKVFLECVQDMDHENMFWYRQDPGLGLRLIYFSYDVKMKEKGDIPEGYSVSREKKERFSLILESASTNQTSMYLCASKAFPDTQYFGPGTRLTVL.